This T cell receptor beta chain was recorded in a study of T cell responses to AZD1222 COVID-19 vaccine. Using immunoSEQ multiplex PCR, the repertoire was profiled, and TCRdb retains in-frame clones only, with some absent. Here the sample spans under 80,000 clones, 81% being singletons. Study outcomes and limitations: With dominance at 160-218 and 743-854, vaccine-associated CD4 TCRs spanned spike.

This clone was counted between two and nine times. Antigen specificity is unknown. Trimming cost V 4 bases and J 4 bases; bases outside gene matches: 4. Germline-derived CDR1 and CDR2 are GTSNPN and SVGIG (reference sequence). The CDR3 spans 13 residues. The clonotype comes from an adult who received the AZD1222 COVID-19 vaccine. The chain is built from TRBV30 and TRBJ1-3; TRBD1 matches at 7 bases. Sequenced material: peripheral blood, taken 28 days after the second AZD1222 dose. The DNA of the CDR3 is TGTGCCTGGAACAGGGGTGGCGGAAACACCATATATTTT. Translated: CAWNRGGGNTIYF.